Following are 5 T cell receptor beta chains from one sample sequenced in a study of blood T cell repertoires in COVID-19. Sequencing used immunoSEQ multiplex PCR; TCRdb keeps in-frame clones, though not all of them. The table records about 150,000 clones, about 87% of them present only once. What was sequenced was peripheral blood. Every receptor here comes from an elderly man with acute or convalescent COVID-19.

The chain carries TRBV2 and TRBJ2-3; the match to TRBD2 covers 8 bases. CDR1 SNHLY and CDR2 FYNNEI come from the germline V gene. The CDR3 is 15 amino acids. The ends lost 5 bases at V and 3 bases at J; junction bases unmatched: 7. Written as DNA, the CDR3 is TGTGCCAGCAGTTTTACGGGGGGGCGAACAGATACGCAGTATTTT. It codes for CASSFTGGRTDTQYF.

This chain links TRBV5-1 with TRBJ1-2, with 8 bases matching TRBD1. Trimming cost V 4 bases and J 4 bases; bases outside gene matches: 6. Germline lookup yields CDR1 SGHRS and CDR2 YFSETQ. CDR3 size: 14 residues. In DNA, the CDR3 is TGCGCCAGCAGCGGGGGACAGGTTGGCTATGGCTACACCTTC. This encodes CASSGGQVGYGYTF.

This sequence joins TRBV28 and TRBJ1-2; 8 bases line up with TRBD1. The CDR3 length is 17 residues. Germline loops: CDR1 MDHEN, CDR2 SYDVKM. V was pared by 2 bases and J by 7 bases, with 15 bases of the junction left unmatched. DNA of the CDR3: TGTGCCAGCAGTTTAGCGTCAGGGGGCCAGCTATCTCGTGGCTACACCTTC. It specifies CASSLASGGQLSRGYTF.

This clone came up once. The CDR3 loop is CASSPGGTGELFF. In nucleotides, the CDR3 is TGTGCCAGCAGCCCGGGGGGCACCGGGGAGCTGTTTTTT. V gene TRBV11-3 combines with J gene TRBJ2-2, with 7 nucleotides matching TRBD2. This CDR3 contains 13 residues. V lost 5 bases to trimming and J lost 4 bases; unmatched junction nucleotides: 1. In germline, CDR1 is SGHNT, CDR2 YENEEA. Together with reference TRBV11-3 and TRBJ2-2, the CDR3 gives the full variable domain: EAGVVQSPRYKIIEKKQPVAFWCNPISGHNTLYWYLQNLGQGPELLIRYENEEAVDDSQLPKDRFSAERLKGVDSTLKIQPAELGDSAVYLCASSPGGTGELFFGEGSRLTVL.

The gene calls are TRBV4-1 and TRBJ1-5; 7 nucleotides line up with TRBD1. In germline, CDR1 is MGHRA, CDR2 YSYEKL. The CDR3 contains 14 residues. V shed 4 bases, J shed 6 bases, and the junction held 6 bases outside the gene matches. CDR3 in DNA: TGCGCCAGCAGCCTTGACAGGGATAGTCAGCCCCAGCATTTT. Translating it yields CASSLDRDSQPQHF.